This T cell receptor (beta chain) was identified in a study of CD8+ T cells in alopecia areata. Broader study findings: Scalp clonality decreased significantly with tofacitinib, and so did expanded CD8+ clones among the top 100. The study found higher clonality in lesional than normal scalp, especially in alopecia totalis/universalis.

The V end lost 4 bases, the J end lost 4 bases, and 13 bases lay between the germline ends. This CDR3 has 14 residues. Germline V gene sequence: CDR1 ENHRY, CDR2 SYGVKD. Extraction of RNA preceded its reverse transcription into cDNA, which served as the sequencing template. The protocol was immunoSEQ multiplex PCR, while the TCRdb copy is restricted to in-frame clones and leaves out a portion. The sample lists about 190,000 clones, roughly 66% occurring once. Specified treatment: oral pan-JAK inhibitor, 5-10 mg twice daily. Notes on this clone: The antigen remains undetermined.

This TCR came from a human donor with alopecia areata. The specimen comprised CD4+ T cells sorted from blood, sampled at week 24, from a patient treated with tofacitinib. The rearrangement links TRBV10-3 to TRBJ1-1; D gene uncertain. CDR3 region: CAISGRGMITEAFF. The CDR3 DNA sequence: TGTGCCATCAGTGGCAGAGGAATGATCACTGAAGCTTTCTTT.